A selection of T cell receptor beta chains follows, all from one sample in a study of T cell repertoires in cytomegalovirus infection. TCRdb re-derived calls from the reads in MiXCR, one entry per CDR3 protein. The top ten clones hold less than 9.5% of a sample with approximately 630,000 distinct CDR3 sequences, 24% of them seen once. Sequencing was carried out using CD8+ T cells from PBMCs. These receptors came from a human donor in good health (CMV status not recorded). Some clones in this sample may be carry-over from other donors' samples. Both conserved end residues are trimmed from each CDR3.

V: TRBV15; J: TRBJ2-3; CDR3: ATSRDIRTETDTQY
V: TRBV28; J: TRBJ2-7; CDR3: ASSLRGGLGEQY
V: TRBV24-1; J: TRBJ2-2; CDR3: ATSDLQKGLAGELF
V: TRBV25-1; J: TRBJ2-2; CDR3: ASSELDSFTGELF
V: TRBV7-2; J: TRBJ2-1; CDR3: ASSLRGQGGQILMGEQF
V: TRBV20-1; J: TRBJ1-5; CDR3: SATTDGAQH
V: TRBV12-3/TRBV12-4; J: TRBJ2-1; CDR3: ASSLMGGSFSYNEQF
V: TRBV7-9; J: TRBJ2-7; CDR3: ASSLSLGQEKAYEQY
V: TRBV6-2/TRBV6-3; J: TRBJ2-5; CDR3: ASSYRREGPQETQY
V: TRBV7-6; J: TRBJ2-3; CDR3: ASSLSLGRGTDTQY
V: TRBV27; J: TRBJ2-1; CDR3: ASSLQRYSYNEQF
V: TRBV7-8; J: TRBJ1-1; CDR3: ASSGPRGTNTEAF